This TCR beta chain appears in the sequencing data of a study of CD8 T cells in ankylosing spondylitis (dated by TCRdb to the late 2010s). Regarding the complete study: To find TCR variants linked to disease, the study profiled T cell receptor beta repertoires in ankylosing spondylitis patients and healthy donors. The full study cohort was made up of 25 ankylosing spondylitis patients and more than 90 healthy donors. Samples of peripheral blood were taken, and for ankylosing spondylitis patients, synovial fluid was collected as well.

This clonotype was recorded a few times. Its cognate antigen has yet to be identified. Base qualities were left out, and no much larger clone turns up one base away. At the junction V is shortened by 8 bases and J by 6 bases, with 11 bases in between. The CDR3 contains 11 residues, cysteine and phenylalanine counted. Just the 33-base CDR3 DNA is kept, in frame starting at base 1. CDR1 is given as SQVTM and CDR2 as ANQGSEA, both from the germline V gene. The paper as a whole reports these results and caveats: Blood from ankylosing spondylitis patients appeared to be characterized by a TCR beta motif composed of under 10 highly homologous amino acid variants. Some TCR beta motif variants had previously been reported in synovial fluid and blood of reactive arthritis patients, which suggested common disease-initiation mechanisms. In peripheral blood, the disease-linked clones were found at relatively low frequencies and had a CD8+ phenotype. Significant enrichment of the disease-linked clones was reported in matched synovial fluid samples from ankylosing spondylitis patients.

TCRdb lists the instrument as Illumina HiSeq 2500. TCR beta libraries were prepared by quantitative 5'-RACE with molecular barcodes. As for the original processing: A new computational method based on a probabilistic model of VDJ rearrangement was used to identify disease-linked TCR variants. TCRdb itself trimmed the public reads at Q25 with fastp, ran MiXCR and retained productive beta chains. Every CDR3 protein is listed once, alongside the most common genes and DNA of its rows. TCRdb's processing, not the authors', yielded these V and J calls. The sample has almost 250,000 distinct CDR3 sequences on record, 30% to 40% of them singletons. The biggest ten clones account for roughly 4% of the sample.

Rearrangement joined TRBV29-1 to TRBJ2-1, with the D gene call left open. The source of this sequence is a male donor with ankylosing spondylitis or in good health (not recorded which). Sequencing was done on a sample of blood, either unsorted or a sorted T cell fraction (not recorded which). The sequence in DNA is TGCAGCTGGGCAGAGGTCAATGAGCAGTTCTTC. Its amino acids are CSWAEVNEQFF.